This T cell receptor beta chain was profiled in a study of T cells in Graves' hyperthyroidism and ophthalmopathy. Trimming left V 1 base short and J 5 bases short, with 11 bases between. The germline V gene encodes CDR1 SGHTA and CDR2 FQGNSA. This CDR3 region has 14 residues. The CDR3 regions of TCR beta were amplified from RNA transcripts. HTBI primers drove first-round RT-PCR of the TCR CDR3. TCRdb redid the calling of the multiplex PCR reads with MiXCR, one entry per CDR3 protein. The table has roughly 380,000 distinct CDR3 sequences, around 18% seen once; the top ten hold around a sixth. This clonotype was sampled from a woman aged 35 to 49 with Graves' ophthalmopathy. The V call is TRBV7-2, the J call TRBJ2-5; the D is unclear. Sequenced material: blood. CDR3 bases: TGTGCCAGCAGCTTAGGGGTAGGGATGGAGACCCAGTACTTC. This encodes CASSLGVGMETQYF.